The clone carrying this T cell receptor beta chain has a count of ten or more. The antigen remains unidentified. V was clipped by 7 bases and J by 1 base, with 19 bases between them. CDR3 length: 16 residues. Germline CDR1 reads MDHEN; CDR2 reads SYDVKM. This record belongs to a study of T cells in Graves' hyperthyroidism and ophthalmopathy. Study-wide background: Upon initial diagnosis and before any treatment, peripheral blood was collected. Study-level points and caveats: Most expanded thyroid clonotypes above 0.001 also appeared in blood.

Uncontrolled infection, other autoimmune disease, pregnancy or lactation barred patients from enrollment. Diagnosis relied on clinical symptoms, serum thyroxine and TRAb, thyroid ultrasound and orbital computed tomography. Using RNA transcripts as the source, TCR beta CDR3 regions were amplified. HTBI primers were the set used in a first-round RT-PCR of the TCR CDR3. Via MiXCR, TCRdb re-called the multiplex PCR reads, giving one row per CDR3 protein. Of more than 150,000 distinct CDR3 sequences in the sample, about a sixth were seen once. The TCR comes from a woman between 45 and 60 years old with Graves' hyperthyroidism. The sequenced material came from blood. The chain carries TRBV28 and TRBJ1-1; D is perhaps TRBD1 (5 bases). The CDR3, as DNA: TGTGCCAGCACCCACGGGGGGGTTAATGAGAACACTGAAGCTTTCTTT. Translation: CASTHGGVNENTEAFF.